This T cell receptor (beta chain) derives from a study of PD-1 blockade in classical Hodgkin lymphoma. Study-level points and caveats: By C4D1 there was a significant rise in CD4+ TCR diversity but not in CD8+ TCR diversity.

Time point: cycle 4 day 1 (C4D1), after five to seven weeks of nivolumab. In every patient, relapse followed autologous stem cell transplantation, while exposure to brentuximab vedotin differed. A few counts support this clone. Its specificity is not known. Libraries were prepared by immunoSEQ multiplex PCR; TCRdb keeps only in-frame clonotypes and omits some of them. The sample contains about 50,000 clones, around 76% of which appear only once. There are 14 residues in the CDR3. In germline, CDR1 is MNHNS, CDR2 SASEGT. Between the trimmed V and J ends, which lost 3 bases and 4 bases, there was a span of 12 bases.

This TCR came from a human donor with classical Hodgkin lymphoma. The chain joins TRBV6-1 to TRBJ2-5, with D possibly matching TRBD1 (7 bases). The specimen comprised peripheral blood mononuclear cells (PBMCs), sampled before the fourth cycle of nivolumab. This CDR3 is CASSEYRGGETQYF. The CDR3 coding sequence is TGTGCCAGCAGTGAGTACAGGGGAGGAGAGACCCAGTACTTC.